These 27 T cell receptor beta chains originate from one sample sequenced in a study of blood T cell repertoires in COVID-19. The table came from immunoSEQ multiplex PCR; TCRdb's copy has only in-frame clones and leaves some out. The sample has approximately 150,000 clones; more than 80% are singletons. Sequenced sample: peripheral blood. The receptors derive from a man in his sixties or seventies with acute or convalescent COVID-19.

This clone was counted between two and nine times. The chain carries TRBV5-1 and TRBJ1-1; D is ambiguous. CDR1 SGHRS and CDR2 YFSETQ come from the germline V gene. Trimming took 2 bases from V and 0 from J, leaving 5 bases between them. The CDR3 has 13 residues. DNA for the CDR3: TGCGCCAGCAGCTTTGAGATGAACACTGAAGCTTTCTTT. Its translation: CASSFEMNTEAFF.

This chain uses TRBV7-9 with TRBJ1-1; TRBD1 matches at 8 bases. CDR3 length: 15 residues. The junction had 9 bases not matched to a gene; V was cut back by 5 bases and J by 4 bases. CDR1 and CDR2 (germline): SEHNR, FQNEAQ (reference sequence). CDR3 bases: TGTGCCAGCAGCCTCAGACAGGGGTCGGTCACTGAAGCTTTCTTT. This codes for CASSLRQGSVTEAFF.

The chain recombines TRBV9 with TRBJ2-6; the match to TRBD1 covers 8 bases. The CDR3 extends over 16 amino acids. The V gene end was trimmed by 2 bases and the J gene end by 4 bases; junction bases not matched to a gene: 5. Germline V lookup: CDR1 SGDLS, CDR2 YYNGEE. In nucleotides, the CDR3 is TGTGCCAGCAGCGTCAGGACAGGGACCGGGGCCAACGTCCTGACTTTC. This codes for CASSVRTGTGANVLTF.

The chain combines TRBV29-1 with TRBJ2-7; maybe TRBD1 (6 bases). This CDR3 has 14 amino acids. V was clipped by 3 bases and J by 0 bases, with 12 bases between them. The germline V gene has CDR1 SQVTM and CDR2 ANQGSEA. CDR3 amino acids: CSVEGRGNSYEQYF. DNA for the CDR3: TGCAGCGTTGAGGGCAGGGGTAACTCCTACGAGCAGTACTTC.

The gene calls are TRBV19 and TRBJ2-7; 7 nucleotides line up with TRBD2. The CDR3 extends over 15 amino acids. CDR1 and CDR2 from the germline V gene are LNHDA and SQIVND (reference sequence). Trimming at V came to 4 bases and at J to 2 bases, leaving 8 bases not matched to a gene. The CDR3 sequence is CASSTQGSGAYEQYF. The CDR3 region has the DNA TGTGCCAGTAGTACCCAGGGCAGCGGGGCCTACGAGCAGTACTTC.

This clone was detected a few times. This chain connects TRBV2 to TRBJ2-3; tentatively, D is TRBD1 (5 bases). Germline values: CDR1 SNHLY, CDR2 FYNNEI. This CDR3 spans 16 amino acids. The ends were cut back, 5 bases at V and 1 base at J, with 16 bases in the middle. The CDR3 DNA reads as TGTGCCAGCAGTCTTCTACAGGCGGCAGGCACAGATACGCAGTATTTT. Translating gives CASSLLQAAGTDTQYF. Drawing the rest from reference TRBV2 and TRBJ2-3, the complete variable domain is EPEVTQTPSHQVTQMGQEVILRCVPISNHLYFYWYRQILGQKVEFLVSFYNNEISEKSEIFDDQFSVERPDGSNFTLKIRSTKLEDSAMYFCASSLLQAAGTDTQYFGPGTRLTVL.

The chain uses TRBV18 and TRBJ1-4; a weak D match, TRBD1 (6 bases). V was trimmed by 10 bases and J by 8 bases, leaving 17 bases between them. The CDR3 loop spans 13 amino acids. CDR1 and CDR2 (germline): KGHSH, LQKENI. In DNA form, the CDR3 reads TGTGCCAACGCAGCAGGGGCGCGAGAAAAACTGTTTTTT. Translated: CANAAGAREKLFF.

The chain recombines TRBV19 with TRBJ2-1; TRBD2 matches 7 bases. CDR3 length equals 16 residues. Trimming cost V 6 bases and J 4 bases; bases outside gene matches: 12. Germline V gene data show CDR1 as LNHDA and CDR2 as SQIVND (reference sequence). CDR3 sequence reads: CASSKRPSGTYNEQFF. CDR3 in DNA: TGTGCCAGTAGCAAACGCCCTAGCGGTACGTACAATGAGCAGTTCTTC. Full variable domain (rest looked up from reference TRBV19 and TRBJ2-1): DGGITQSPKYLFRKEGQNVTLSCEQNLNHDAMYWYRQDPGQGLRLIYYSQIVNDFQKGDIAEGYSVSREKKESFPLTVTSAQKNPTAFYLCASSKRPSGTYNEQFFGPGTRLTVL.

This clone occurred once. The rearrangement uses TRBV7-2 and TRBJ1-3; possible D gene TRBD1, 5 bases. This CDR3 spans 16 amino acids. The germline V gene has CDR1 SGHTA and CDR2 FQGNSA. Trimming took 4 bases from V and 4 from J, leaving 17 bases between them. The CDR3 region has the DNA TGTGCCAGCAGCTCAACTCCGCAGGGTGCCGGAAACACCATATATTTT. Protein product: CASSSTPQGAGNTIYF.

This chain uses TRBV4-1 with TRBJ2-1, with 9 bases lining up with TRBD2. Germline lookup yields CDR1 MGHRA and CDR2 YSYEKL. The CDR3 spans 17 residues. V lost 1 base and J lost 7; bases outside the gene matches: 11. For the CDR3, the DNA is TGCGCCAGCAGCCAAGTTATAGCGGGAGTGGGGCGTAATGAGCAGTTCTTC. This sequence encodes CASSQVIAGVGRNEQFF.

The chain employs TRBV9 and TRBJ2-1, with 7 bases lining up with TRBD2. Germline CDR1 is SGDLS and CDR2 is YYNGEE. The V and J ends lost 0 bases and 8 bases, in that order; junction bases with no gene match: 11. The length of the CDR3 is 16 residues. The CDR3 protein is CASSVDGGRAFDEQFF. The DNA for the CDR3 is TGTGCCAGCAGCGTAGATGGTGGGAGGGCCTTTGATGAGCAGTTCTTC.

The J gene is TRBJ1-4, the V gene TRBV6-1; the D gene is possibly TRBD1 (5 bases). Germline CDR1 and CDR2: MNHNS and SASEGT. Trimming shortened V by 3 bases and J by 7 bases, and 15 bases separated the two germline ends. The CDR3 covers 15 residues. CDR3 amino acids: CASSDGGRSVEKLFF. The DNA of the CDR3 is TGTGCCAGCAGTGACGGGGGACGGTCGGTTGAAAAACTGTTTTTT.

The chain carries TRBV18 and TRBJ2-1; 7 bases match TRBD1. The length of the CDR3 is 13 residues. Germline CDR1 KGHSH, CDR2 LQKENI. J was trimmed by 7 bases and V by 4 bases; bases with no gene match: 4. CDR3 DNA sequence: TGTGCCAGCTCACTTACAGGGGAAAATGAGCAGTTCTTC. The encoded protein is CASSLTGENEQFF.

The rearrangement uses TRBV2 and TRBJ1-1; 10 nucleotides align to TRBD1. Germline loops: CDR1 SNHLY, CDR2 FYNNEI. V gave up 6 bases and J gave up 11 bases; unmatched junction bases: 6. The CDR3 consists of 12 residues. The CDR3 sequence: CASRGDRGAAFF. The CDR3 DNA sequence: TGTGCCAGCAGAGGGGACAGGGGAGCGGCTTTCTTT.

This clone was found a few times. This sample also contains other DNA sequences that code for the same CDR3. The V gene is TRBV28, the J gene TRBJ1-2; the D is unclear. The CDR3 spans 11 residues. Between the trimmed V and J ends, which lost 8 bases and 2 bases, there was a span of 6 bases. Germline CDR1 MDHEN, CDR2 SYDVKM. This CDR3 reads CASGQNYGYTF. The CDR3 bases are TGTGCCAGCGGGCAGAACTATGGCTACACCTTC.

The chain is built from TRBV19 and TRBJ2-2; a possible D gene is TRBD2 (5 bases). The length of the CDR3 is 14 residues. Deletions cut 10 bases from V and 1 base from J, with 13 bases between. Germline values: CDR1 LNHDA, CDR2 SQIVND (reference sequence). The CDR3 DNA follows: TGTGCCACCCCTAAGGGAGTGAACACCGGGGAGCTGTTTTTT. Protein: CATPKGVNTGELFF.

V is TRBV6-1 and J is TRBJ2-5; 7 bases are a match to TRBD2. The CDR3 has 16 residues. Germline values: CDR1 MNHNS, CDR2 SASEGT. V was clipped by 2 bases and J by 4 bases; unmatched bases: 10. For the CDR3, the DNA is TGTGCCAGCAGTGAATTGTATTCGTCTAGCGGAGAGACCCAGTACTTC. Protein: CASSELYSSSGETQYF.

The chain links TRBV5-6 to TRBJ2-2, with 7 bases lining up with TRBD2. This CDR3 comprises 16 residues. Germline V CDR1 and CDR2: SGHDT, YYEEEE. After removal of 2 bases from V and 0 bases from J, the junction contained 4 bases not matched to a gene. CDR3 protein: CASSFQAGSNTGELFF. Here the CDR3 DNA reads TGTGCCAGCAGCTTCCAAGCGGGGTCGAACACCGGGGAGCTGTTTTTT.

V and J are TRBV6-5 and TRBJ2-2; no reliable D call. From germline, CDR1 is MNHEY and CDR2 SVGAGI. The CDR3 has 13 amino acids. Trimming pared 8 bases from V and 2 bases from J, leaving 9 bases between. CDR3 protein: CASRWPNTGELFF. The CDR3 bases are TGTGCCAGCCGATGGCCAAACACCGGGGAGCTGTTTTTT.

V and J are TRBV6-5 and TRBJ1-5; possible D gene TRBD1, 6 bases. Deletions cut 7 bases from V and 5 bases from J, with 18 bases between. The length of the CDR3 is 15 residues. Germline assignment: CDR1 MNHEY and CDR2 SVGAGI. The DNA for the CDR3 is TGTGCCAGCACCGACAGGAGCCTAGGGGATCAGCCCCAGCATTTT. Protein: CASTDRSLGDQPQHF.

This sequence joins TRBV28 and TRBJ1-1, with D possibly matching TRBD1 (5 bases). From germline, CDR1 is MDHEN and CDR2 SYDVKM. Trimming removed 5 bases at V and 6 bases at J, with 19 bases between. The CDR3 spans 15 residues. The CDR3 DNA sequence: TGTGCCAGCAGTCCCCCCATTCAGGGCCGCTCTGAAGCTTTCTTT. Protein: CASSPPIQGRSEAFF.

The gene calls are TRBV7-8 and TRBJ2-1, with 11 bases lining up with TRBD2. Germline CDR1 reads SGHVS; CDR2 reads FQNEAQ. Trimming removed 4 bases from V and 5 bases from J; junction bases left unmatched: 10. The CDR3 runs 17 residues. This chain's CDR3 is CASSSIRTSGGHNEQFF. CDR3 bases: TGTGCCAGCAGCTCGATTCGTACTAGCGGGGGCCACAATGAGCAGTTCTTC.

The V gene is TRBV7-6, the J gene TRBJ2-7, with 7 positions matching TRBD1. V trimming: 3 bases; J trimming: 6 bases; junction bases outside the gene matches: 2. The CDR3 runs 12 residues. Germline values: CDR1 SGHVS, CDR2 FNYEAQ. CDR3 amino acids: CASSFGTAEQYF. The CDR3 DNA follows: TGTGCCAGCAGCTTCGGGACAGCCGAGCAGTACTTC. The complete variable domain, with remaining parts taken from reference TRBV7-6 and TRBJ2-7, reads GAGVSQSPRYKVTKRGQDVALRCDPISGHVSLYWYRQALGQGPEFLTYFNYEAQQDKSGLPNDRFSAERPEGSISTLTIQRTEQRDSAMYRCASSFGTAEQYFGPGTRLTVT.

V and J are TRBV5-8 and TRBJ2-1; 13 nucleotides match TRBD2. The CDR3 length is 15 residues. Germline CDR1 reads SGHTS; CDR2 reads YDEGEE. V dropped 4 bases and J dropped 5; count of bases not matched to a gene: 3. CDR3 residues: CASSDGTSGNNEQFF. As DNA, the CDR3 is TGTGCCAGCAGCGACGGGACTAGCGGGAACAATGAGCAGTTCTTC.

The gene calls are TRBV18 and TRBJ2-3, with D perhaps matching TRBD1 (7 bases). CDR1 and CDR2 from the germline V gene are KGHSH and LQKENI. The CDR3 runs 16 residues. V was shortened by 3 bases and J by 4 bases, with 17 bases between the two germline ends. The CDR3 sequence is CASSPGGRGASDTQYF. The CDR3 DNA sequence: TGTGCCAGCTCACCGGGAGGCAGGGGGGCGTCAGATACGCAGTATTTT.

The chain employs TRBV30 and TRBJ1-1; D might be TRBD1 (5 bases). This CDR3 has 11 residues. Germline lookup yields CDR1 GTSNPN and CDR2 SVGIG (reference sequence). The germline V and J ends were trimmed by 3 bases and 10 bases, with 12 bases remaining between them. CDR3 sequence (DNA): TGTGCCTGGAGCCCTTGGGGCGCAGCTTTCTTT. Translated: CAWSPWGAAFF. The full variable domain, completed using reference TRBV30 and TRBJ1-1, is SQTIHQWPATLVQPVGSPLSLECTVEGTSNPNLYWYRQAAGRGLQLLFYSVGIGQISSEVPQNLSASRPQDRQFILSSKKLLLSDSGFYLCAWSPWGAAFFGQGTRLTVV.

CDR3: CASSLSALAGATGELFF. The CDR3 region has the DNA TGTGCCAGCAGCTTATCGGCCCTAGCGGGAGCGACCGGGGAGCTGTTTTTT. The chain couples TRBV11-3 to TRBJ2-2, with TRBD2 matching 10 bases. The CDR3 has 17 residues. J lost 5 bases, V lost 2 bases, and 8 bases had no gene match. The germline gives CDR1 SGHNT, CDR2 YENEEA.